This T cell receptor beta chain was sequenced during a study of T cells in Graves' hyperthyroidism and ophthalmopathy. About the research overall: Initial diagnosis, before any treatment, was when peripheral blood was collected.

Template material for amplifying TCR beta CDR3 regions consisted of RNA transcripts. TCR CDR3 regions were first amplified by RT-PCR with HTBI primers. A single record per CDR3 protein comes from TCRdb applying MiXCR to the multiplex PCR reads. Of more than 450,000 distinct CDR3 sequences in the sample, just under 20% were seen once. This clonotype appeared a few times. CDR1 is WNHNN, CDR2 SYGVQD, per germline (reference sequence). The CDR3 spans 15 residues. The J segment lost 7 bases and the V segment lost 6 bases, leaving 3 bases of the junction unmatched. The chain employs TRBV10-1 and TRBJ2-1, with 16 bases matching TRBD2. Sequencing was done on a sample of blood. The source of this sequence is a man aged 35-49 years with Graves' ophthalmopathy. CDR3 sequence: CASRGTSGGANEQFF. CDR3 coding DNA: TGCGCCAGCAGGGGGACTAGCGGGGGGGCGAATGAGCAGTTCTTC.